The 17 T cell receptor beta chains reported below all come from one sample, sequenced in a study of Ad26.COV2.S vaccination and SARS-CoV-2 variants. Regarding treatment: around 19 received Ad26.COV2.S at low or high dose, single or two shots; about 5 received placebo; per-sample allocation not given. All samples were drawn on day 63, counting from the first vaccine or placebo injection. Assay used: immunoSEQ multiplex PCR; TCRdb lists only in-frame clones, some missing. Of about half a million clones detected, 80% to 90% appear once; the ten largest clones hold about 1.5%. Sequenced material: peripheral blood, taken in a trial of Ad26.COV2.S vaccine versus placebo. Receptors originate from a person aged 18 to 65 who received the Ad26.COV2.S COVID-19 vaccine or a placebo.

CDR3 in DNA: TGTGCCAGCCGACAGGGGGTCGGGCAGCCCCAGCATTTT. Encoded protein: CASRQGVGQPQHF. V is TRBV4-2 and J is TRBJ1-5, with TRBD1 identical over 9 bases. Germline trimming cut 8 bases from V and 7 bases from J; bases unmatched to any gene: 6. The CDR3 totals 13 residues. Germline lookup yields CDR1 LGHNA and CDR2 YNFKEQ.

The chain uses TRBV29-1 and TRBJ1-1; no clear D. The CDR3 runs 13 residues. Trimming shortened V by 2 bases and J by 0 bases, and 7 bases separated the two germline ends. Germline V gives CDR1 SQVTM, CDR2 ANQGSEA. CDR3 sequence reads: CSVERDMNTEAFF. In DNA form, the CDR3 reads TGCAGCGTTGAACGAGACATGAACACTGAAGCTTTCTTT.

This rearrangement joins TRBV3-1 (or the pseudogene TRBV3-2) to TRBJ2-7; 7 bases align to TRBD2. The J segment lost 5 bases and the V segment lost 6 bases, leaving 10 bases of the junction unmatched. CDR3 length: 14 residues. The germline V gene has CDR1 LGHDT and CDR2 YNNKEL (reference sequence). The CDR3 sequence is CASSLVRGVHEQYF. In DNA form, the CDR3 reads TGTGCCAGCAGTCTCGTCCGGGGGGTCCACGAGCAGTACTTC.

The chain couples TRBV7-9 to TRBJ1-1; D gene ambiguous. The CDR3 has 14 residues. V was cut by 5 bases and J by 6 bases, with 16 bases left in between. Germline loops: CDR1 SEHNR, CDR2 FQNEAQ (reference sequence). CDR3 nucleotide sequence: TGTGCCAGCAGCCCTACCGTAATTCGGGCTGAAGCTTTCTTT. Translation gives CASSPTVIRAEAFF.

The chain is built from TRBV6-2 or TRBV6-3 and TRBJ2-4; D perhaps matches TRBD1 (6 bases). The CDR3 runs 16 residues. CDR1 MNHEY and CDR2 SVGEGT come from the germline V gene. Trimming removed 4 bases at V and 1 base at J, with 14 bases between. The DNA of the CDR3 is TGTGCCAGCAGTTGGACCGGTACAGGGGCCAAAAACATTCAGTACTTC. It codes for CASSWTGTGAKNIQYF.

The chain is built from TRBV14 and TRBJ2-3, with unresolved D. The CDR3 extends over 16 amino acids. Trimming shortened V by 2 bases and J by 3 bases, and 15 bases separated the two germline ends. Germline loops: CDR1 SGHDN, CDR2 FVKESK. In DNA, the CDR3 is TGTGCCAGCAGCCAATCAGTGGGAATGGGGACAGATACGCAGTATTTT. This translates into CASSQSVGMGTDTQYF.

The chain recombines TRBV5-4 with TRBJ2-1; 9 nucleotides match TRBD2. V lost 2 bases, J lost 4 bases, and 16 bases stayed unmatched. CDR1 SGHNT and CDR2 YYREEE come from the germline V gene (reference sequence). This CDR3 comprises 19 residues. The CDR3 sequence is CASSFGGILAGRSYNEQFF. CDR3 nucleotide sequence: TGTGCCAGCAGCTTTGGGGGGATTCTAGCGGGACGAAGTTACAATGAGCAGTTCTTC. Full variable domain (remainder filled in from reference TRBV5-4 and TRBJ2-1): ETGVTQSPTHLIKTRGQQVTLRCSSQSGHNTVSWYQQALGQGPQFIFQYYREEENGRGNFPPRFSGLQFPNYSSELNVNALELDDSALYLCASSFGGILAGRSYNEQFFGPGTRLTVL.

The chain has TRBV28 and TRBJ2-3; a possible D gene is TRBD2 (6 bases). Germline CDR1 reads MDHEN; CDR2 reads SYDVKM. The CDR3 sequence is 13 residues long. V lost 5 bases and J lost 4, with 10 bases in between. CDR3 sequence: CASSTPGADTQYF. The CDR3 coding sequence is TGTGCCAGCAGTACCCCGGGGGCAGATACGCAGTATTTT.

V gene TRBV21-1 combines with J gene TRBJ1-1; TRBD1 reflects the table's D call only, with no check against the DNA. TRBV21-1 is a pseudogene. CDR3 length: 13 residues. CDR3 sequence: CASSLQVNLEAFF. The CDR3 DNA is TGTGCCAGCAGCCTCCAGGTGAACTTAGAAGCTTTCTTT.

The gene calls are TRBV30 and TRBJ1-6; 7 bases map to TRBD1. The germline gives CDR1 GTSNPN, CDR2 SVGIG (reference sequence). There are 15 residues in the CDR3. V trimming: 7 bases; J trimming: 2 bases; junction bases outside the gene matches: 8. The CDR3 here is CALTTGAAYNSPLHF. The CDR3 bases are TGTGCCTTGACTACAGGGGCGGCCTATAATTCACCCCTCCACTTT.

This clone was counted between two and nine times. V usage is TRBV2 and J usage is TRBJ2-2; maybe TRBD2 (5 bases). Germline-derived CDR1 and CDR2 are SNHLY and FYNNEI. V dropped 10 bases and J dropped 4 bases, with 13 bases sitting between them. There are 13 residues in the CDR3. The DNA for the CDR3 is TGTGCCACAGAAGCGGAGGTCACCGGGGAGCTGTTTTTT. Protein sequence: CATEAEVTGELFF.

The J gene is TRBJ2-1, the V gene TRBV5-4, with TRBD2 matching 8 bases. J lost 5 bases, V lost 5 bases, and 6 bases had no gene match. Per the germline V gene, CDR1 is SGHNT and CDR2 is YYREEE (reference sequence). The CDR3 has 14 amino acids. As DNA, the CDR3 is TGTGCCAGCAGGCGGCGGGGGGAAAACAATGAGCAGTTCTTC. Amino acids: CASRRRGENNEQFF.

The chain joins TRBV15 to TRBJ1-5; 9 nucleotides align to TRBD1. Unmatched junction bases numbered 5, after V lost 0 bases and J lost 5 bases. Per germline, CDR1 LNHNV and CDR2 YYDKDF (reference sequence). The CDR3 length is 16 residues. CDR3 nucleotide sequence: TGTGCCACCAGCAGAGATCACAGGGGGCGCGATCAGCCCCAGCATTTT. Translating gives CATSRDHRGRDQPQHF.

The chain employs TRBV19 and TRBJ2-1, with 7 bases fitting TRBD2. Losses at the gene ends were 1 base for V and 4 bases for J; bases not matched to a gene: 7. Germline V gene sequence: CDR1 LNHDA, CDR2 SQIVND (reference sequence). This CDR3 spans 16 amino acids. CDR3 region: CASSIVASGLYNEQFF. The CDR3 DNA reads TGTGCCAGTAGTATAGTGGCTAGCGGACTATACAATGAGCAGTTCTTC. The full variable domain, rest sourced from reference TRBV19 and TRBJ2-1, is DGGITQSPKYLFRKEGQNVTLSCEQNLNHDAMYWYRQDPGQGLRLIYYSQIVNDFQKGDIAEGYSVSREKKESFPLTVTSAQKNPTAFYLCASSIVASGLYNEQFFGPGTRLTVL.

DNA of the CDR3: TGTGCCAGCAGCTCCGAGACAGGGTTTTCCACCGGGGAGCTGTTTTTT. Protein sequence: CASSSETGFSTGELFF. J is TRBJ2-2 and V is TRBV7-9; 7 bases align to TRBD1. J was trimmed by 4 bases and V by 4 bases; bases with no gene match: 9. The CDR3 spans 16 residues. In germline, CDR1 is SEHNR, CDR2 FQNEAQ (reference sequence).

The rearrangement joins TRBV6-5 to TRBJ2-7; D call uncertain. The CDR3 has 14 amino acids. V was cut by 0 bases and J by 1 base, with 7 bases left in between. The germline V gene encodes CDR1 MNHEY and CDR2 SVGAGI. CDR3 bases: TGTGCCAGCAGTTACTCTGCCCAGTCCTACGAGCAGTACTTC. It yields the protein CASSYSAQSYEQYF.

This clone was detected only a few times. V and J are TRBV9 and TRBJ2-2; D is perhaps TRBD1 or TRBD2 (5 bases each). CDR3 length: 14 amino acids. Trimming shortened V by 0 bases and J by 8 bases, and 11 bases separated the two germline ends. The germline CDR1 and CDR2 sequences are SGDLS and YYNGEE. CDR3 DNA sequence: TGTGCCAGCAGCGTAGGGGGGAAAGTAGGGGAGCTGTTTTTT. Translation: CASSVGGKVGELFF.